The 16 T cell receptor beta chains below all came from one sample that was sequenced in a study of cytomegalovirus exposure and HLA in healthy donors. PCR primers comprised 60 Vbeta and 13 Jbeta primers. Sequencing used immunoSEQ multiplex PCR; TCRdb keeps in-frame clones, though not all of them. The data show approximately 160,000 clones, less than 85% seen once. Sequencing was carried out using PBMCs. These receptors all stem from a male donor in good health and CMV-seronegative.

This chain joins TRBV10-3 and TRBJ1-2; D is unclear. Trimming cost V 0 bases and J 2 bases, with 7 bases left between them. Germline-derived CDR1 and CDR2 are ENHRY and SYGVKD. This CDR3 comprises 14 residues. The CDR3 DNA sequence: TGTGCCATCAGTGAGTCTCCGGGAAACTATGGCTACACCTTC. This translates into CAISESPGNYGYTF.

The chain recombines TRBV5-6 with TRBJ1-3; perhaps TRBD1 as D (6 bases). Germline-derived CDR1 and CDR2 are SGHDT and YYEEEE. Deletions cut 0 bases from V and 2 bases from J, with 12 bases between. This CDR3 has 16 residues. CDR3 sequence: CASSLGGPGTGNTIYF. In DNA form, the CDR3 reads TGTGCCAGCAGCTTGGGGGGGCCCGGGACTGGAAACACCATATATTTT.

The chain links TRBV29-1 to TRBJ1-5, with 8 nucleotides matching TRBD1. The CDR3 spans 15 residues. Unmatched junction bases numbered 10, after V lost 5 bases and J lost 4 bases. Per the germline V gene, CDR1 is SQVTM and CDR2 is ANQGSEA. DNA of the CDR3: TGCAGCGTTCTGGACAGGGAGGGTTTTAATCAGCCCCAGCATTTT. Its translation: CSVLDREGFNQPQHF.

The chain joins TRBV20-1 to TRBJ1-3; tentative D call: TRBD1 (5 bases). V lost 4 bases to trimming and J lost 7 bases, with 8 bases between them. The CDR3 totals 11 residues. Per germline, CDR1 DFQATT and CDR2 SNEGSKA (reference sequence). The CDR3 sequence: CSATRGNTIYF. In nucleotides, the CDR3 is TGCAGTGCTACCCGGGGGAACACCATATATTTT.

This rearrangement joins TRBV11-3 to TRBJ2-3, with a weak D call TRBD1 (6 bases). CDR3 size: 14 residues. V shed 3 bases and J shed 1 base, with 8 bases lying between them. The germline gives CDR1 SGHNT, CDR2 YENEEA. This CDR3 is CASSFAGGTDTQYF. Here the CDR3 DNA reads TGTGCCAGCAGCTTCGCAGGGGGCACAGATACGCAGTATTTT.

The CDR3, as DNA: TGTGCCAGCAGTTTTTGGGGAGGGGGGGATGAGCAGTACTTC. The encoded protein is CASSFWGGGDEQYF. The rearrangement links TRBV27 to TRBJ2-7, with D possibly being TRBD2 (7 bases). Germline V gene sequence: CDR1 MNHEY, CDR2 SMNVEV (reference sequence). The V end lost 3 bases, the J end lost 7 bases, and 16 bases lay between the germline ends. CDR3 size: 14 residues.

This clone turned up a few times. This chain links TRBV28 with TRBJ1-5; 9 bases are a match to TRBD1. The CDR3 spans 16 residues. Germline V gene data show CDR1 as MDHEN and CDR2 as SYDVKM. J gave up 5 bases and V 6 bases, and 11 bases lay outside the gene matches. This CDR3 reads CASRTSQGAVDQPQHF. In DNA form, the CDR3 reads TGTGCCAGCAGGACCTCACAGGGGGCAGTGGATCAGCCCCAGCATTTT.

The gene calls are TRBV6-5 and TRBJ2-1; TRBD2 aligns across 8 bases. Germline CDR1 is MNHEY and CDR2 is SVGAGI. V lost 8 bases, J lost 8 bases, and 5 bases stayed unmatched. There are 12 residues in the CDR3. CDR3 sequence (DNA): TGTGCCAGCCGGGGGGGGGCCCATGAGCAGTTCTTC. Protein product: CASRGGAHEQFF.

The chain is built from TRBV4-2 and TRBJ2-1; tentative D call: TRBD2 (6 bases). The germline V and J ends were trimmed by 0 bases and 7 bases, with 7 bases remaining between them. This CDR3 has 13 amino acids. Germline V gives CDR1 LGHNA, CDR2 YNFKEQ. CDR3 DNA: TGTGCCAGCAGCCAAGATGGGGGGAATGAGCAGTTCTTC. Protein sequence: CASSQDGGNEQFF.

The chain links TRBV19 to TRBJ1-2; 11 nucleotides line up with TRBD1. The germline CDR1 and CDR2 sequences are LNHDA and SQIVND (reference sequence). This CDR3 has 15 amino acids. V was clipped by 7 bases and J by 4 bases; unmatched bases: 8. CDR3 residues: CASTLGQGATYGYTF. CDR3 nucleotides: TGTGCCAGTACCCTAGGACAGGGGGCCACCTATGGCTACACCTTC. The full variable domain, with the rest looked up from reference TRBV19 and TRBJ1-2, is DGGITQSPKYLFRKEGQNVTLSCEQNLNHDAMYWYRQDPGQGLRLIYYSQIVNDFQKGDIAEGYSVSREKKESFPLTVTSAQKNPTAFYLCASTLGQGATYGYTFGSGTRLTVV.

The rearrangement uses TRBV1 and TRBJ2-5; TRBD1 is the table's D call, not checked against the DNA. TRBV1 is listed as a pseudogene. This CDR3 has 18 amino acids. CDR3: CTSSQDRGGRGRQETQYF. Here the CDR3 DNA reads TGCACCAGCAGCCAAGATAGGGGCGGCAGGGGACGACAAGAGACCCAGTACTTC.

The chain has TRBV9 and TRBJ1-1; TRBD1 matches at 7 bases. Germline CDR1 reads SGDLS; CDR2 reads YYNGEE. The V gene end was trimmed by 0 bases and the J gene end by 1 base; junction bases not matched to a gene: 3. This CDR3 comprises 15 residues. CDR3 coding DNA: TGTGCCAGCAGCGTAGCTACAGGGGCGAACACTGAAGCTTTCTTT. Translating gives CASSVATGANTEAFF.

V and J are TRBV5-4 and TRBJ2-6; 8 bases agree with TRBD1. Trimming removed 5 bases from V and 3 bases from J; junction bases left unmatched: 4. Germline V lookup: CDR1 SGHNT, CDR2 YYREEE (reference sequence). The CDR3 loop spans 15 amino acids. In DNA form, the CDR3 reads TGTGCCAGCAGACCTACAGGGGGTGGGGCCAACGTCCTGACTTTC. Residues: CASRPTGGGANVLTF.

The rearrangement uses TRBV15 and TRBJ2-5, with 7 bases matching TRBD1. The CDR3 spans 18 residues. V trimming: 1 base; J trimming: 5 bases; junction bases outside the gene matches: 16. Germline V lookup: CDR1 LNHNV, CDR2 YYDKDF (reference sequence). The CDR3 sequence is CATSRVVGRQGGVETQYF. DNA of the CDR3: TGTGCCACCAGCAGAGTTGTGGGGCGACAGGGTGGGGTGGAGACCCAGTACTTC.

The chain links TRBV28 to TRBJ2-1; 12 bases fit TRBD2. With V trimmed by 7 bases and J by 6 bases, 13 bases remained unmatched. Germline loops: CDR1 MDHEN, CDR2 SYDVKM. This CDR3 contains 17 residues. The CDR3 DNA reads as TGTGCCAGCATGTCCTTAAGAACTAGCGGGAGGAGCAATGAGCAGTTCTTC. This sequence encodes CASMSLRTSGRSNEQFF.

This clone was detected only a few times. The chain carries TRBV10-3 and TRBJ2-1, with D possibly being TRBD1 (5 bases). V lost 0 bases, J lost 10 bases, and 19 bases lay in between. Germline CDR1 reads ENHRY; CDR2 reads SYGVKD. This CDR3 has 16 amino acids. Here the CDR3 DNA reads TGTGCCATCAGTGAGTCCGGCCAGGGAAGGGTCGGGGAGCAGTTCTTC. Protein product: CAISESGQGRVGEQFF.